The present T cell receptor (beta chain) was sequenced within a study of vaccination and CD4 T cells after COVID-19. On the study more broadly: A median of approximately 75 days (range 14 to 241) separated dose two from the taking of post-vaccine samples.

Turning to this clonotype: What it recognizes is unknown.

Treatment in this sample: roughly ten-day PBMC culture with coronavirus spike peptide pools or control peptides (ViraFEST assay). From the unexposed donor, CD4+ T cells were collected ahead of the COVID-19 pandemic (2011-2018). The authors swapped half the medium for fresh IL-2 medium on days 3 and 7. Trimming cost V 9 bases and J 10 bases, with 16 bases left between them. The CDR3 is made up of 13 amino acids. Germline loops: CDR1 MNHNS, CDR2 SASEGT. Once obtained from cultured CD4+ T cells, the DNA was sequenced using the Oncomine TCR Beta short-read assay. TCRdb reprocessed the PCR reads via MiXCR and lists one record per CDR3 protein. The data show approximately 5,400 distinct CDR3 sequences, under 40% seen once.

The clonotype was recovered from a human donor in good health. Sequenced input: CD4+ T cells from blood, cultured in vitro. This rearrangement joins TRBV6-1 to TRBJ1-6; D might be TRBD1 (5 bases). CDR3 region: CASATGAESPLHF. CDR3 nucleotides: TGTGCCAGTGCCACCGGGGCAGAGTCACCCCTCCACTTT.